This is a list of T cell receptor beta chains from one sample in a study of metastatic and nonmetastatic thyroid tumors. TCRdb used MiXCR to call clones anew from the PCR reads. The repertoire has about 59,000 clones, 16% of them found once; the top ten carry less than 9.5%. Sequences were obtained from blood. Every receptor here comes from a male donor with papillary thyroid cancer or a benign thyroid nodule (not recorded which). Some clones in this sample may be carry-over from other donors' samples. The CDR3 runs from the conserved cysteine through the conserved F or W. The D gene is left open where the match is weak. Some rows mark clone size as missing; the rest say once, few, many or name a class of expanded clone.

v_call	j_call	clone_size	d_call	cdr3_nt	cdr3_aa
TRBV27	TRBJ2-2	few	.	TGTGCCAGCAGTTTAATCGTGTCCAACACCGGTGAGCTGTTTTTT	CASSLIVSNTGELFF
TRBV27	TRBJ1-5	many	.	TGTGCCAGCAGCGCGGACATAGGTCGGGGTCAGCCCCAGCATTTT	CASSADIGRGQPQHF
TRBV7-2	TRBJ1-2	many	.	TGTGCCAGCAGCCCGAGAGGGGACGCATGGAACTATGGCTACACCTTC	CASSPRGDAWNYGYTF
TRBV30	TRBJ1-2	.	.	TGTGCCTGGAGTGTAGCTTATGGCTACACCTTC	CAWSVAYGYTF
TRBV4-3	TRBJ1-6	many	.	TGCGCCAGCAGCCAAGGGGGAAATTCACCCCTCCACTTT	CASSQGGNSPLHF
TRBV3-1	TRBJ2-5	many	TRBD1	TGTGCCAGCAGCTCTGACGGGACAGGCCTTAGGACCCAGTACTTC	CASSSDGTGLRTQYF
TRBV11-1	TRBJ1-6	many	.	TGTGCCAGCAGCCCCCTAGCGATACAGACTAATTCACCCCTCCACTTT	CASSPLAIQTNSPLHF
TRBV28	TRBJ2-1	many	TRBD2	TGTGCCAGCAGTGCGACTAGCGGGGGGCCCGATGAGCAGTTCTTC	CASSATSGGPDEQFF
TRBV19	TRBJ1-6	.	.	TGTGAAAGTAGTATAGGGGGATCCAATTCACCCCTCCACTTT	CESSIGGSNSPLHF
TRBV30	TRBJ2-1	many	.	TGTGCCTGGAGTTCGACCTCCTACAATGAGCAGTTCTTC	CAWSSTSYNEQFF
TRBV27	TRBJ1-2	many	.	TGTGCCAGCAGTTTCCCCCAACGGGGGCTGGAAGTGGATGGCTACACCTTC	CASSFPQRGLEVDGYTF
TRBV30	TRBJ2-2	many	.	TGTGCCTGGGGGGGAATTCGGGGGAACACCGGGGAGCTGTTTTTT	CAWGGIRGNTGELFF
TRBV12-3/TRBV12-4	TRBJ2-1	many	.	TGTGCCAGCAGCCCAGGGAGCCTATACAATGAGCAGTTCTTC	CASSPGSLYNEQFF
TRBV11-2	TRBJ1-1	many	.	TGTGCCAGCAGCTTACCGGGTAGCACTGAAGCTTTCTTT	CASSLPGSTEAFF
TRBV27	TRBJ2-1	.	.	TGTGCCAGCATTCCACAAGGGGCCGTAGGATACAATGAGCAGTTCTTC	CASIPQGAVGYNEQFF
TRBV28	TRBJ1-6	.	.	TGTGCCAGCGGATCGGGGGAGACCTATAATTCACCCCTCCACTTT	CASGSGETYNSPLHF
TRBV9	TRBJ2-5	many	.	TGTGCCAGCAGCGTGGCGGTTAAGGAGACCCAGTACTTC	CASSVAVKETQYF
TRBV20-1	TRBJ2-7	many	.	TGCAGTGCCCGGGGGTCCCGCTCCTACGAGCAGTACTTC	CSARGSRSYEQYF
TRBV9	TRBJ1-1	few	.	TGTGCCAACAGCGTTAACATGGGCATGAACACTGAAGCTTTCTTT	CANSVNMGMNTEAFF
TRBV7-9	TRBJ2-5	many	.	TGTGCCAGCAGCTTAGGGGAGATAGAGACCCAGTACTTC	CASSLGEIETQYF
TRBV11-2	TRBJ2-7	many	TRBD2	TGTGCCAGCAGCTCGCCCTTAGCGGGGTTCCCCGAGCAGTACTTC	CASSSPLAGFPEQYF
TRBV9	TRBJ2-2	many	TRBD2	TGTGCCAGCAGCCCCCCCGGGGGGGCGAACACCGGGGAGCTGTTTTTT	CASSPPGGANTGELFF
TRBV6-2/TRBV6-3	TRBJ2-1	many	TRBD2	TGTGCCAGCAGTTCACCACCGACTAGCGGGGACAATGAGCAGTTCTTC	CASSSPPTSGDNEQFF
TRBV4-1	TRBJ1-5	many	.	TGCGCCAGCAGCCAAGATCAGCGAAGCGCCAATCAGCCCCAGCATTTT	CASSQDQRSANQPQHF
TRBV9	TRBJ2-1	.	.	TGTGCCAGCAGAGGGCTAGCTGAGAAGTCCTACAATGAGCAGTTCTTC	CASRGLAEKSYNEQFF
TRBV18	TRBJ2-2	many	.	TGTGCCAGCTCACCAATTCGGAAGAACACCGGGGAGCTGTTTTTT	CASSPIRKNTGELFF
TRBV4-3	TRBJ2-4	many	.	TGCGCCAGCAGCCAAGACGAACGAGGGGCTCACAACATTCAGTACTTC	CASSQDERGAHNIQYF
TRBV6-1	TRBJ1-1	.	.	TGTGCCAGCAGTCCTTCTTTGCGGGCCGGGAGCACTGAAGCTTTCTTT	CASSPSLRAGSTEAFF
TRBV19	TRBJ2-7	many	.	TGTGCCACCAGAGGGGCAGGGGAGGCCTACGAGCAGTACTTC	CATRGAGEAYEQYF
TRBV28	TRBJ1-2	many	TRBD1	TGTGCCACCCAGGGGACAGTCTATGGCTACACCTTC	CATQGTVYGYTF
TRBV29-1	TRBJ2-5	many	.	TGCAGCGTTGGGGAGGAGACCCAGTACTTC	CSVGEETQYF
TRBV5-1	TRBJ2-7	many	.	TGCGCCAGCAGCTTGTCAGGGGGAGCGGGTTACGAGCAGTACTTC	CASSLSGGAGYEQYF
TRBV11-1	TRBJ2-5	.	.	TGTGCCAGCAGCTTAGGATTCTGGGCTAGCTGGGTCTACTCGGAGACCCAGTACTTC	CASSLGFWASWVYSETQYF
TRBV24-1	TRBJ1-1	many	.	TGTGCCACCAGGACGGGGGGGGGGAACACTGAAGCTTTCTTT	CATRTGGGNTEAFF
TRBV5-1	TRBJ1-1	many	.	TGCGCCAGCAGCGTCGGCCTGACGAACACTGAAGCTTTCTTT	CASSVGLTNTEAFF
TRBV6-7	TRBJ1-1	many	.	TGTGCCAGCACAGTTACCGGGGACACCCTCCCTTGGGATACTGAAGCTTTCTTT	CASTVTGDTLPWDTEAFF
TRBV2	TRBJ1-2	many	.	TGTGCCAGCACCGAGGGGGAGGCTCGGGTCTATGGCTACACCTTC	CASTEGEARVYGYTF
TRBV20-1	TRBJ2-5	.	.	TGCAGTGCTACCAAACGGGGGGCAGAGACCGAGTACTTC	CSATKRGAETEYF
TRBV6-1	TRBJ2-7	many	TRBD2	TGTGCCAGTTTTGACCAGGGACTATCGTCCTACGAGCAGTACTTC	CASFDQGLSSYEQYF
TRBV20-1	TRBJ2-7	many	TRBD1	TGCAGTGCTAGAGACCCGGACAGGGCCTACGAGCAGTACTTC	CSARDPDRAYEQYF
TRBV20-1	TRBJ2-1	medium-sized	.	TGCAGTTCTCAGGGCATCGGGAGAACCACCTACAATGAGCAGTTCTTC	CSSQGIGRTTYNEQFF
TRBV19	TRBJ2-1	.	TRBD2	TGTGCCAGTATTATAAGCCCTAAAACTAGCGGGAGGATACGCTCCTACAATGAGCAGTTCTTC	CASIISPKTSGRIRSYNEQFF
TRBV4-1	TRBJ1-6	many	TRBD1	TGCGCCAGCAGCCAGGGAGATACGGGACAGATTTTTTTT	CASSQGDTGQIFF
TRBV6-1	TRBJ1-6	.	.	TGTGCCAGCAGCCTCGATCACCCGGGGTCACCCCTCCACTTT	CASSLDHPGSPLHF
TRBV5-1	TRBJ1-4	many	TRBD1	TGCGCCAGCAGCTCGCGGACAGGGGGTAATGAAAAACTGTTTTTT	CASSSRTGGNEKLFF
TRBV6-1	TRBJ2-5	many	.	TGTGCCAGCAACCAGGGGCTGAACCAAGAGACCCAGTACTTC	CASNQGLNQETQYF
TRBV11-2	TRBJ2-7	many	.	TGTGCCAGCAGCCCAACTACCTACGAGCAGTACTTC	CASSPTTYEQYF
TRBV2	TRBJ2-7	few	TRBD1	TGTGCCAGCAGCCCAGGACAGGGTTCGAGAAACGAGCAGTACTTC	CASSPGQGSRNEQYF
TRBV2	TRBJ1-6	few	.	TGTGCCAGCAGTGATTCCCGGGACTTGAGTTCACCCATCCACTTT	CASSDSRDLSSPIHF
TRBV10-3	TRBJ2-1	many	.	TGTGCCATCAGTGATGGGACCCAATCCTACAATGAGCAGTTCTTC	CAISDGTQSYNEQFF
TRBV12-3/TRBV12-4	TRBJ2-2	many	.	TGTGCCAGCAGTCCCGGTACAGGGAACACCGGGGAGCTGTTTTTT	CASSPGTGNTGELFF
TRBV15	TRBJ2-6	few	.	TGTGCCACCAGCAGGTCCGGTGGGGCCAGCGTCCTGACTTTC	CATSRSGGASVLTF
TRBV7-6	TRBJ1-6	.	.	TGTGCCAGCAGTAACAGTCCCGGGAGTCAATCACCCCTCCACTTT	CASSNSPGSQSPLHF
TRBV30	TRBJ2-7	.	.	TGTGCCTGGAGTCGGGGGGACATGGGTCTCTACGACCAGTACTTC	CAWSRGDMGLYDQYF
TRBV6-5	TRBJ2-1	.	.	TGTGCCAGCAGTTGGGGGGCGGTGAGTAGCAATGAGCAGTTCTTC	CASSWGAVSSNEQFF
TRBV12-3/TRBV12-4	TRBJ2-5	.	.	TGTGCCAGCTGGGGGGATCGGGTGGGCTCAGAGACCCAGTACTTC	CASWGDRVGSETQYF
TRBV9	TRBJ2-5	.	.	TGTGCCAGCAGCCTGAGAGGGCACCATTGGGAGACCCAGTACTTC	CASSLRGHHWETQYF